The 23 T cell receptor beta chains presented below share a single source sample, sequenced in a study of hypomethylating agent response in myelodysplastic syndrome. Data came from immunoSEQ multiplex PCR; TCRdb stores just in-frame clones and leaves some out. The sample has about 3,100 clones, more than 75% seen once. The sample in question was bone marrow, obtained before or after starting hypomethylating agent treatment for myelodysplastic syndrome (not recorded which). The receptors here all came from a human donor with myelodysplastic syndrome.

The V gene is TRBV7-6, the J gene TRBJ1-2; 8 bases map to TRBD1. CDR1 and CDR2 from the germline V gene are SGHVS and FNYEAQ. After removal of 8 bases from V and 5 bases from J, the junction contained 7 bases not matched to a gene. The length of the CDR3 is 13 residues. CDR3 sequence: CASSPTGEYGYTF. DNA for the CDR3: TGTGCCAGCTCCCCGACAGGGGAGTATGGCTACACCTTC.

This chain joins TRBV7-8 and TRBJ2-5; 9 positions match TRBD2. The ends lost 8 bases at V and 4 bases at J; junction bases unmatched: 8. The CDR3 consists of 14 residues. Per the germline V gene, CDR1 is SGHVS and CDR2 is FQNEAQ. The CDR3 region has the DNA TGTGCCAGCGGACAGCGGGGGGCCGGAGAGACCCAGTACTTC. The encoded protein is CASGQRGAGETQYF.

The V and J genes are TRBV18 and TRBJ2-1; D is possibly TRBD1 (5 bases). Germline assignment: CDR1 KGHSH and CDR2 LQKENI. With 3 bases removed from V and 2 bases from J, the gap between germline ends came to 14 bases. The CDR3 is 16 amino acids. The CDR3 nucleotides are TGTGCCAGCTCACCTGAAAGAACAGGAGCCTACAATGAGCAGTTCTTC. Translation gives CASSPERTGAYNEQFF.

The chain employs TRBV5-6 and TRBJ2-5, with TRBD1 matching over 12 bases. The V segment lost 0 bases and the J segment 5 bases; nucleotides outside the gene matches: 5. The CDR3 sequence is 16 residues long. Germline V CDR1 and CDR2: SGHDT, YYEEEE. The CDR3 here is CASSLAGQGAWETQYF. For the CDR3, the DNA is TGTGCCAGCAGCTTGGCGGGACAGGGGGCCTGGGAGACCCAGTACTTC.

The genes are TRBV4-2 and TRBJ2-1; 7 bases match TRBD1. V lost 2 bases and J lost 9; bases outside the gene matches: 7. In germline, CDR1 is LGHNA, CDR2 YNFKEQ. The length of the CDR3 is 14 residues. CDR3 sequence: CASSQTRQGAEQFF. CDR3 coding DNA: TGTGCCAGCAGCCAAACACGACAGGGAGCTGAGCAGTTCTTC.

The chain carries TRBV7-9 and TRBJ2-7; 8 bases map to TRBD2. The CDR3 length is 17 residues. V dropped 3 bases and J dropped 5; count of bases not matched to a gene: 15. Germline values: CDR1 SEHNR, CDR2 FQNEAQ (reference sequence). The CDR3 sequence: CASSFGGGAGNNDEQYF. CDR3 nucleotides: TGTGCCAGCAGCTTCGGGGGGGGAGCGGGGAATAACGACGAGCAGTACTTC.

The V gene is TRBV7-6, the J gene TRBJ2-3, with 11 bases fitting TRBD2. The CDR3 length is 15 residues. CDR1 is SGHVS and CDR2 is FNYEAQ in the germline V gene. The V segment lost 1 base and the J segment 4 bases; nucleotides outside the gene matches: 1. The CDR3 reads CASSLGSGGADTQYF. CDR3 in DNA: TGTGCCAGCAGCTTAGGTAGCGGGGGGGCAGATACGCAGTATTTT.

This chain joins TRBV6-5 and TRBJ1-4, with TRBD1 matching 9 bases. The CDR3 has 15 amino acids. V lost 4 bases to trimming and J lost 7 bases; unmatched junction nucleotides: 7. Germline V CDR1 and CDR2: MNHEY, SVGAGI. The CDR3 spells CASSSPGTGIEKLFF. As DNA, the CDR3 is TGTGCCAGCAGTTCCCCCGGGACAGGGATTGAAAAACTGTTTTTT.

The chain links TRBV11-3 to TRBJ1-2; D gene uncertain. Trimming pared 3 bases from V and 6 bases from J, leaving 14 bases between. The CDR3 length is 14 residues. Germline V gene sequence: CDR1 SGHNT, CDR2 YENEEA. The CDR3 here is CASSFGLLSDGYTF. The CDR3 DNA is TGTGCCAGCAGCTTTGGACTCCTAAGCGATGGCTACACCTTC.

This clone is large (0.1 to 1%) within its sample. This chain connects TRBV4-1 to TRBJ1-6; 7 positions match TRBD1. The germline V gene has CDR1 MGHRA and CDR2 YSYEKL. V shed 4 bases, J shed 7 bases, and the junction held 4 bases outside the gene matches. The CDR3 totals 14 residues. DNA of the CDR3: TGCGCCAGCAGCCGGGGGACAGTAAATTCACCCCTCCACTTT. The encoded protein is CASSRGTVNSPLHF.

This clone showed up just once. The J gene is TRBJ2-7, the V gene TRBV11-2, with 7 bases that match TRBD2. V shed 1 base and J 0 bases; nucleotides not matched to a gene: 15. The CDR3 totals 19 residues. Germline lookup yields CDR1 SGHAT and CDR2 FQNNGV. The CDR3, as DNA: TGTGCCAGCAGCTTAGTCATTTCGGGGGGACGCCAGAGCTCCTACGAGCAGTACTTC. It encodes CASSLVISGGRQSSYEQYF.

The V gene is TRBV7-3, the J gene TRBJ1-5; a weak D match, TRBD1 (5 bases). Germline V gives CDR1 SGHTA, CDR2 FQGTGA. V gave up 4 bases and J gave up 3 bases, with 16 bases separating them. The CDR3 spans 16 residues. Written as DNA, the CDR3 is TGTGCCAGCAGCTCACGCAGGGCTGGGGCCAATCAGCCCCAGCATTTT. It translates to CASSSRRAGANQPQHF.

This clone was seen only once. The V gene is TRBV7-3, the J gene TRBJ2-1; the D call may be TRBD1 or TRBD2 (5 bases each). The germline gives CDR1 SGHTA, CDR2 FQGTGA. There are 13 residues in the CDR3. The V end was cut by 5 bases, the J end by 12 bases, with 17 bases between. This chain's CDR3 is CASSPQPGPWQFF. CDR3 coding DNA: TGTGCCAGCAGCCCTCAACCGGGACCTTGGCAGTTCTTC.

This chain uses TRBV19 with TRBJ2-7; D might be TRBD1 (6 bases). Per germline, CDR1 LNHDA and CDR2 SQIVND (reference sequence). V was trimmed by 1 base and J by 2 bases, leaving 12 bases between them. This CDR3 region has 15 residues. The CDR3 nucleotides read TGTGCCAGTAGTATAGGAAGGGGGTTACCCTACGAGCAGTACTTC. Encoded protein: CASSIGRGLPYEQYF.

V and J are TRBV21-1 and TRBJ1-6; TRBD1 is the table's D call, not checked against the DNA. TRBV21-1 is a known pseudogene. The CDR3 length is 16 residues. In nucleotides, the CDR3 is TGTGCCAGCAGCAAAGGGCCCGTATCCTATAATTCACCCCTCCACTTT. Amino acids: CASSKGPVSYNSPLHF.

The chain employs TRBV29-1 and TRBJ2-3, with D tentatively TRBD2 (6 bases). Germline assignment: CDR1 SQVTM and CDR2 ANQGSEA. V gave up 6 bases and J gave up 2 bases, with 9 bases separating them. The CDR3 is made up of 12 amino acids. CDR3 sequence: CSVRGFTDTQYF. Written as DNA, the CDR3 is TGCAGCGTGCGGGGCTTCACAGATACGCAGTATTTT.

This chain uses TRBV7-9 with TRBJ1-4; 8 bases match TRBD1. The CDR3 has 15 residues. The ends lost 2 bases at V and 5 bases at J; junction bases unmatched: 4. Germline assignment: CDR1 SEHNR and CDR2 FQNEAQ (reference sequence). CDR3 sequence reads: CASSLLGQGNEKLFF. Here the CDR3 DNA reads TGTGCCAGCAGCTTACTAGGACAGGGCAATGAAAAACTGTTTTTT. The full variable domain, rest sourced from reference TRBV7-9 and TRBJ1-4, is DTGVSQNPRHKITKRGQNVTFRCDPISEHNRLYWYRQTLGQGPEFLTYFQNEAQLEKSRLLSDRFSAERPKGSFSTLEIQRTEQGDSAMYLCASSLLGQGNEKLFFGSGTQLSVL.

The chain employs TRBV4-3 and TRBJ1-2; D gene unclear. The germline gives CDR1 LGHNA, CDR2 YSLEER. Trimming shortened V by 1 base and J by 4 bases, and 10 bases separated the two germline ends. The length of the CDR3 is 14 residues. The CDR3 loop is CASSQGPGLYGYTF. Written as DNA, the CDR3 is TGCGCCAGCAGCCAAGGCCCGGGTCTCTATGGCTACACCTTC.

To note about this clone: A read error may account for a junction end that differs from germline. The chain carries TRBV5-4 and TRBJ2-7; 7 bases line up with TRBD1. CDR3 length equals 15 residues. Germline lookup yields CDR1 SGHNT and CDR2 YYREEE (reference sequence). CDR3 sequence reads: CASSPDRRSSYEQYF. For the CDR3, the DNA is TGCGCCAGCAGCCCGGACAGGCGAAGCTCCTACGAGCAGTACTTC.

The rearrangement links TRBV5-6 to TRBJ2-5; D unclear. Germline V gene sequence: CDR1 SGHDT, CDR2 YYEEEE. V lost 4 bases and J 5 bases, leaving 6 bases between the germline ends. The CDR3 spans 11 residues. CDR3 loop: CASSQRETQYF. The CDR3 DNA reads as TGTGCCAGCAGCCAACGGGAGACCCAGTACTTC.

The V and J genes are TRBV7-9 and TRBJ2-7, with TRBD1 matching over 9 bases. CDR1 is SEHNR and CDR2 is FQNEAQ in the germline V gene (reference sequence). Unmatched junction bases numbered 11, after V lost 5 bases and J lost 3 bases. The CDR3 is made up of 16 amino acids. The CDR3 loop reads CASSPGGQGRLYEQYF. Written as DNA, the CDR3 is TGTGCCAGCAGCCCTGGCGGACAGGGGCGCCTCTACGAGCAGTACTTC.

J is TRBJ2-7 and V is TRBV7-9; D gene ambiguous. CDR1 and CDR2 (germline): SEHNR, FQNEAQ (reference sequence). Between the trimmed V and J ends, which lost 2 bases and 1 base, there was a span of 12 bases. The CDR3 is 15 amino acids. The CDR3 reads CASSLHGNPSYEQYF. DNA for the CDR3: TGTGCCAGCAGCTTACATGGGAATCCATCCTACGAGCAGTACTTC. Variable domain in full (rest from reference TRBV7-9 and TRBJ2-7): DTGVSQNPRHKITKRGQNVTFRCDPISEHNRLYWYRQTLGQGPEFLTYFQNEAQLEKSRLLSDRFSAERPKGSFSTLEIQRTEQGDSAMYLCASSLHGNPSYEQYFGPGTRLTVT.

The rearrangement links TRBV30 to TRBJ2-7, with D possibly being TRBD2 (6 bases). This CDR3 is built from 13 residues. The germline CDR1 and CDR2 sequences are GTSNPN and SVGIG (reference sequence). Trimming pared 4 bases from V and 4 bases from J, leaving 14 bases between. Here the CDR3 reads CAWMAGKSYEQYF. The DNA for the CDR3 is TGTGCCTGGATGGCGGGGAAGAGTTACGAGCAGTACTTC.